The 25 T cell receptor beta chains given below trace back to one sample, sequenced in a study of blood T cell repertoires in COVID-19. The repertoire was sequenced with immunoSEQ multiplex PCR; TCRdb's copy has only in-frame clones and lacks some. The table shows hundreds of thousands of clones, with 85% to 90% occurring only once. The sample was peripheral blood. The receptors derive from a woman younger than 45 with COVID-19, enrolled during active disease.

The CDR3 DNA follows: TGCAGCGCAGGACAGGGGGCGAACTATGGCTACACCTTC. Translation: CSAGQGANYGYTF. The chain carries TRBV29-1 and TRBJ1-2; 11 positions match TRBD1. Unmatched junction bases numbered 3, after V lost 7 bases and J lost 2 bases. The germline CDR1 and CDR2 sequences are SQVTM and ANQGSEA. There are 13 residues in the CDR3.

The sample holds a few counts of this clone. The chain employs TRBV28 and TRBJ1-5; 8 positions agree with TRBD1. Unmatched junction bases numbered 3, after V lost 3 bases and J lost 2 bases. The length of the CDR3 is 15 residues. CDR1 and CDR2 (germline): MDHEN, SYDVKM. The CDR3 region has the DNA TGTGCCAGCAGTTTCTCAGGGGGCGGCAATCAGCCCCAGCATTTT. This gives the protein CASSFSGGGNQPQHF.

The chain recombines TRBV4-1 with TRBJ1-6, with D perhaps TRBD1 (5 bases). The ends were cut back, 0 bases at V and 8 bases at J, with 11 bases in the middle. The CDR3 extends over 15 amino acids. Looked up from germline, CDR1 is MGHRA and CDR2 is YSYEKL. CDR3 in amino acids: CASSQDGAKDSPLHF. The CDR3 region has the DNA TGCGCCAGCAGCCAAGATGGGGCCAAGGATTCACCCCTCCACTTT.

This rearrangement joins TRBV4-3 to TRBJ2-1; D gene unclear. The germline V gene has CDR1 LGHNA and CDR2 YSLEER. The CDR3 sequence is 14 residues long. Trimming cost V 0 bases and J 10 bases, with 13 bases left between them. The CDR3 reads CASSQDPLRNEQFF. The CDR3 DNA follows: TGCGCCAGCAGCCAAGACCCGTTGAGAAACGAGCAGTTCTTC.

This clone came up a few times. The chain uses TRBV5-6 and TRBJ1-2; TRBD1 matches at 7 bases. The germline V gene has CDR1 SGHDT and CDR2 YYEEEE. With 4 bases clipped from V and 4 bases from J, the junction kept 1 base outside the gene matches. The CDR3 has 12 residues. The CDR3 DNA is TGTGCCAGCAGCGGGGACAGCTATGGCTACACCTTC. This codes for CASSGDSYGYTF.

The chain has TRBV28 and TRBJ1-1; 8 nucleotides line up with TRBD1. The CDR3 has 14 amino acids. Germline V lookup: CDR1 MDHEN, CDR2 SYDVKM. J gave up 1 base and V 7 bases, and 5 bases lay outside the gene matches. CDR3 amino acids: CASITGGGNTEAFF. DNA for the CDR3: TGTGCCAGCATCACAGGGGGGGGGAACACTGAAGCTTTCTTT.

The CDR3 spells CASSAGTSGMGSSYEQYF. CDR3 nucleotide sequence: TGCGCCAGCAGTGCCGGGACTAGCGGGATGGGAAGCTCCTACGAGCAGTACTTC. This rearrangement joins TRBV10-1 to TRBJ2-7, with TRBD2 matching 13 bases. The V and J ends lost 4 bases and 0 bases, in that order; junction bases with no gene match: 9. The CDR3 contains 18 residues. Germline V gene sequence: CDR1 WNHNN, CDR2 SYGVQD (reference sequence).

The rearrangement links TRBV6-5 to TRBJ1-5; TRBD1 agrees at 9 bases. Germline-derived CDR1 and CDR2 are MNHEY and SVGAGI. After removal of 5 bases from V and 7 bases from J, the junction contained 6 bases not matched to a gene. The CDR3 extends over 14 amino acids. CDR3 loop: CASSLQGALQPQHF. The CDR3 DNA sequence: TGTGCCAGCAGTCTACAGGGGGCTTTACAGCCCCAGCATTTT.

This chain uses TRBV9 with TRBJ2-5, with TRBD2 matching over 13 bases. This CDR3 is 15 amino acids long. Germline loops: CDR1 SGDLS, CDR2 YYNGEE. The junction had 3 bases not matched to a gene; V was cut back by 3 bases and J by 4 bases. CDR3 in DNA: TGTGCCAGCAGCGCAGGACTAGCGGGAGTAGAGACCCAGTACTTC. It encodes CASSAGLAGVETQYF. The full variable domain, completed using reference TRBV9 and TRBJ2-5, is DSGVTQTPKHLITATGQRVTLRCSPRSGDLSVYWYQQSLDQGLQFLIQYYNGEERAKGNILERFSAQQFPDLHSELNLSSLELGDSALYFCASSAGLAGVETQYFGPGTRLLVL.

The rearrangement joins TRBV5-6 to TRBJ1-5; TRBD1 is a possible D gene (6 bases). V was pared by 0 bases and J by 6 bases, with 10 bases between. The V gene's germline CDR1 is SGHDT and CDR2 YYEEEE. CDR3 length: 14 amino acids. CDR3 sequence (DNA): TGTGCCAGCAGCTTGGGAACAGGGCTTCAGCCCCAGCATTTT. Encoded protein: CASSLGTGLQPQHF.

The rearrangement links TRBV28 to TRBJ1-4; perhaps TRBD1 as D (6 bases). This CDR3 has 15 amino acids. Between the trimmed V and J ends, which lost 8 bases and 4 bases, there was a span of 17 bases. Germline values: CDR1 MDHEN, CDR2 SYDVKM. The CDR3 coding sequence is TGTGCCAGCGCCAACGCGGCAGGGGTTAATGAAAAACTGTTTTTT. Translating it yields CASANAAGVNEKLFF.

V gene TRBV27 combines with J gene TRBJ2-7, with D perhaps matching TRBD2 (6 bases). Germline loops: CDR1 MNHEY, CDR2 SMNVEV (reference sequence). Trimming took 3 bases from V and 3 from J, leaving 12 bases between them. The CDR3 runs 14 residues. The CDR3 sequence is CASSFRDSYYEQYF. The CDR3 region has the DNA TGTGCCAGCAGTTTCCGGGACTCGTACTACGAGCAGTACTTC.

Concerning this clone: At the DNA level, this CDR3 is encoded by other sequences in the same sample as well. The V gene is TRBV6-5, the J gene TRBJ2-7; D is perhaps TRBD1 (6 bases). Trimming took 5 bases from V and 3 from J, leaving 8 bases between them. Germline CDR1 MNHEY, CDR2 SVGAGI. This CDR3 is built from 12 residues. DNA of the CDR3: TGTGCCAGCAGTCCACAGGGCTACGAGCAGTACTTC. Translating gives CASSPQGYEQYF.

The rearrangement uses TRBV5-1 and TRBJ1-2; tentatively, D is TRBD1 (5 bases). Germline lookup yields CDR1 SGHRS and CDR2 YFSETQ. V was pared by 4 bases and J by 8 bases, with 15 bases between. CDR3 size: 13 residues. The chain's CDR3 is CASSLDSPKGYTF. In DNA form, the CDR3 reads TGCGCCAGCAGCCTAGACAGTCCCAAGGGCTACACCTTC.

The rearrangement joins TRBV27 to TRBJ2-1, with 10 nucleotides matching TRBD2. This CDR3 is built from 18 residues. CDR1 is MNHEY and CDR2 is SMNVEV in the germline V gene (reference sequence). The J segment lost 0 bases and the V segment lost 4 bases, leaving 9 bases of the junction unmatched. The chain's CDR3 is CASSSEREGRYSYNEQFF. The CDR3 DNA follows: TGTGCCAGCAGTTCCGAGCGGGAGGGCCGCTACTCCTACAATGAGCAGTTCTTC.

The rearrangement uses TRBV27 and TRBJ2-7; 11 bases align to TRBD2. CDR3 length: 14 amino acids. Germline CDR1 reads MNHEY; CDR2 reads SMNVEV (reference sequence). J lost 7 bases, V lost 3 bases, and 5 bases had no gene match. The CDR3 nucleotides read TGTGCCAGCAGTTTGGCTCTAGCGGGGGGTGAGCAGTACTTC. This encodes CASSLALAGGEQYF.

In this sample, this clone turned up once. This chain uses TRBV7-2 with TRBJ2-3; D gene uncertain. Germline CDR1 and CDR2: SGHTA and FQGNSA. This CDR3 spans 14 amino acids. V dropped 5 bases and J dropped 4 bases, with 13 bases sitting between them. CDR3 sequence: CASSPPRLSDTQYF. CDR3 sequence (DNA): TGTGCCAGCAGCCCACCCAGGCTCTCAGATACGCAGTATTTT. The full variable domain, in which reference TRBV7-2 and TRBJ2-3 provide the parts outside the CDR3, is GAGVSQSPSNKVTEKGKDVELRCDPISGHTALYWYRQSLGQGLEFLIYFQGNSAPDKSGLPSDRFSAERTGGSVSTLTIQRTQQEDSAVYLCASSPPRLSDTQYFGPGTRLTVL.

This chain joins TRBV5-1 and TRBJ2-5; 9 nucleotides line up with TRBD1. The trim removed 6 bases at V and 4 bases at J, leaving 10 bases unmatched. The CDR3 runs 15 residues. Germline V gene data show CDR1 as SGHRS and CDR2 as YFSETQ. The CDR3 nucleotides read TGCGCCAGCAAGGAACAGGGGGCGCTTGGAGAGACCCAGTACTTC. Its protein product is CASKEQGALGETQYF.

The V gene is TRBV6-5, the J gene TRBJ1-2; 9 positions match TRBD1. The germline V gene has CDR1 MNHEY and CDR2 SVGAGI. V gave up 6 bases and J gave up 4 bases; unmatched junction bases: 9. This CDR3 is 15 amino acids long. This chain's CDR3 is CASRPYRGRGYGYTF. Written as DNA, the CDR3 is TGTGCCAGCAGGCCCTACAGGGGGCGCGGCTATGGCTACACCTTC.

V and J are TRBV18 and TRBJ2-2; no firm D call. This CDR3 has 15 residues. Germline V gene lookup returns CDR1 KGHSH and CDR2 LQKENI. With 3 bases removed from V and 6 bases from J, the gap between germline ends came to 14 bases. The CDR3 bases are TGTGCCAGCTCACCTGATAAGCTCGTCGCCGGGGAGCTGTTTTTT. Its protein product is CASSPDKLVAGELFF.

The chain employs TRBV4-2 and TRBJ1-5; D might be TRBD1 (5 bases). Germline CDR1 reads LGHNA; CDR2 reads YNFKEQ. V was clipped by 3 bases and J by 1 base, with 10 bases between them. The length of the CDR3 is 15 residues. The CDR3 loop reads CASSQGLGSNQPQHF. The CDR3 bases are TGTGCCAGCAGCCAGGGACTTGGGAGCAATCAGCCCCAGCATTTT.

The chain links TRBV28 to TRBJ2-3, with 7 bases fitting TRBD2. Germline V gene data show CDR1 as MDHEN and CDR2 as SYDVKM. V gave up 3 bases and J gave up 0 bases; unmatched junction bases: 3. The length of the CDR3 is 15 residues. The CDR3 nucleotides are TGTGCCAGCAGTTTTGCTAGCGGAAGCACAGATACGCAGTATTTT. It yields the protein CASSFASGSTDTQYF.

The genes are TRBV2 and TRBJ1-1; 7 positions match TRBD1. CDR1 is SNHLY, CDR2 FYNNEI, per germline. The V segment lost 6 bases and the J segment 7 bases; nucleotides outside the gene matches: 8. The CDR3 extends over 13 amino acids. This chain's CDR3 is CASRPDRVGEAFF. DNA of the CDR3: TGTGCCAGCAGACCCGACAGGGTCGGTGAAGCTTTCTTT.

The rearrangement uses TRBV30 and TRBJ2-4, with 8 bases identical to TRBD1. This CDR3 is built from 14 residues. Unmatched junction bases numbered 5, after V lost 1 base and J lost 6 bases. The germline V gene has CDR1 GTSNPN and CDR2 SVGIG (reference sequence). The CDR3 sequence: CAWSGGQGGNIQYF. DNA of the CDR3: TGTGCCTGGAGTGGAGGACAGGGCGGAAACATTCAGTACTTC.

The V and J genes are TRBV14 and TRBJ1-4; TRBD1 matches at 7 bases. There are 15 residues in the CDR3. Germline values: CDR1 SGHDN, CDR2 FVKESK. V trimming: 0 bases; J trimming: 7 bases; junction bases outside the gene matches: 5. The CDR3 bases are TGTGCCAGCAGCCAAGACGTGACAGGGAGTGAAAAACTGTTTTTT. Translation: CASSQDVTGSEKLFF.